These 22 T cell receptor beta chains share one sample of origin, sequenced in a study of beta chain features in type 1 diabetes (dated by TCRdb to between 2018 and 2020). The library was prepared using the immunoSEQ multiplex PCR assay. The High Capacity cDNA Reverse Transcription Kit was used to reverse transcribe all of the isolated RNA, meaning that expressed TCRB transcripts were what got sequenced. TCRdb took this table from immuneACCESS and kept in-frame rearrangements with V and J called. Such tables lack part of the clones; where checked against another copy, unresolved V genes explain under half of the gap, and the rest is unexplained. Within this sample are roughly 150,000 clones, with less than 9.5% of them counted one time only. The ten largest clones add up to about 2.1% of the sample. The sequencing sample was made of central memory CD4+ T cells from blood. The receptors originated from a woman younger than 30 in good health.

In this sample, this clone turned up many times. The gene calls are TRBV18 and TRBJ1-5; D unclear. The CDR3 extends over 14 amino acids. Deletions cut 3 bases from V and 0 bases from J, with 6 bases between. CDR1 and CDR2 from the germline V gene are KGHSH and LQKENI. CDR3 amino acids: CASSPGDSNQPQHF. CDR3 DNA sequence: TGTGCCAGCTCACCCGGGGATAGCAATCAGCCCCAGCATTTT.

This rearrangement joins TRBV5-1 to TRBJ2-3, with D possibly matching TRBD2 (6 bases). Per germline, CDR1 SGHRS and CDR2 YFSETQ. The CDR3 sequence is 14 residues long. The V end was cut by 7 bases, the J end by 2 bases, with 14 bases between. CDR3 sequence: CASRWGEPTDTQYF. CDR3 DNA sequence: TGCGCCAGCCGATGGGGGGAACCCACAGATACGCAGTATTTT.

This chain connects TRBV30 to TRBJ1-1; D is ambiguous. Germline V gene sequence: CDR1 GTSNPN, CDR2 SVGIG (reference sequence). The CDR3 has 13 amino acids. The V end was cut by 4 bases, the J end by 3 bases, with 12 bases between. CDR3 region: CAWKTQRDTEAFF. The CDR3 DNA is TGTGCCTGGAAGACCCAGAGGGACACTGAAGCTTTCTTT.

This clone showed up just a few times. This chain connects TRBV12-5 to TRBJ1-5; a possible D gene is TRBD1 (6 bases). V was cut by 0 bases and J by 9 bases, with 9 bases left in between. CDR3 length equals 13 residues. Per the germline V gene, CDR1 is LGHNT and CDR2 is FRNRAP. The CDR3: CASGLVRGGPQHF. The CDR3 DNA reads as TGTGCTAGTGGTTTGGTAAGAGGGGGGCCCCAGCATTTT.

This clone came up a few times. The chain combines TRBV11-2 with TRBJ1-2, with D possibly matching TRBD1 (5 bases). This CDR3 contains 17 residues. Trimming shortened V by 5 bases and J by 6 bases, and 25 bases separated the two germline ends. Germline V gives CDR1 SGHAT, CDR2 FQNNGV. CDR3 amino acids: CASSPQAAGYWADGYTF. CDR3 in DNA: TGTGCCAGCAGCCCACAAGCCGCAGGGTATTGGGCCGATGGCTACACCTTC. Looking up the rest from reference TRBV11-2 and TRBJ1-2 gives the full variable domain: EAGVAQSPRYKIIEKRQSVAFWCNPISGHATLYWYQQILGQGPKLLIQFQNNGVVDDSQLPKDRFSAERLKGVDSTLKIQPAKLEDSAVYLCASSPQAAGYWADGYTFGSGTRLTVV.

In this sample, this clone turned up a few times. The chain couples TRBV11-3 to TRBJ2-3, with TRBD2 identical over 10 bases. CDR1 is SGHNT, CDR2 YENEEA, per germline. The junction had 9 bases not matched to a gene; V was cut back by 2 bases and J by 4 bases. The CDR3 is 17 residues long. This CDR3 reads CASSLSASGRPPDTQYF. For the CDR3, the DNA is TGTGCCAGCAGCTTATCCGCTAGCGGGAGACCGCCAGATACGCAGTATTTT.

The chain uses TRBV25-1 and TRBJ1-1, with D possibly being TRBD1 (5 bases). Trimming cost V 6 bases and J 10 bases, with 21 bases left between them. This CDR3 is built from 14 residues. Germline CDR1 reads MGHDK; CDR2 reads SYGVNS. Here the CDR3 reads CASSPVGGGRGAFF. The CDR3 coding sequence is TGTGCCAGCAGCCCTGTGGGGGGGGGAAGGGGAGCTTTCTTT. The full variable domain, its missing parts supplied by reference TRBV25-1 and TRBJ1-1, is EADIYQTPRYLVIGTGKKITLECSQTMGHDKMYWYQQDPGMELHLIHYSYGVNSTEKGDLSSESTVSRIRTEHFPLTLESARPSHTSQYLCASSPVGGGRGAFFGQGTRLTVV.

V and J are TRBV7-2 and TRBJ2-5; 11 bases are shared with TRBD1. The CDR3 runs to 16 residues. V lost 1 base and J lost 3; bases outside the gene matches: 4. Per germline, CDR1 SGHTA and CDR2 FQGNSA. CDR3 protein: CASSLVGQGAEETQYF. In DNA, the CDR3 is TGTGCCAGCAGCTTAGTCGGACAGGGGGCGGAAGAGACCCAGTACTTC. The entire variable domain, with the rest obtained from reference TRBV7-2 and TRBJ2-5, is as follows: GAGVSQSPSNKVTEKGKDVELRCDPISGHTALYWYRQSLGQGLEFLIYFQGNSAPDKSGLPSDRFSAERTGGSVSTLTIQRTQQEDSAVYLCASSLVGQGAEETQYFGPGTRLLVL.

In this sample, this clone turned up a few times. V and J are TRBV5-1 and TRBJ2-3; D not resolved. Germline V gives CDR1 SGHRS, CDR2 YFSETQ. The CDR3 covers 12 residues. V shed 0 bases and J shed 4 bases, with 3 bases lying between them. CDR3 coding DNA: TGCGCCAGCAGCTTGGCCGCAGATACGCAGTATTTT. Translation: CASSLAADTQYF.

There are a few counts of this clone. The J gene is TRBJ2-1, the V gene TRBV9; 9 nucleotides align to TRBD1. The CDR3 covers 15 residues. The V gene's germline CDR1 is SGDLS and CDR2 YYNGEE. V shed 2 bases, J shed 9 bases, and the junction held 9 bases outside the gene matches. CDR3 sequence reads: CASSVEYRGLGEQFF. CDR3 DNA sequence: TGTGCCAGCAGCGTTGAGTACAGGGGGCTGGGTGAGCAGTTCTTC.

This clone appeared a few times. The CDR3, as DNA: TGTGCCAGCAGCTCCCGGACTAGTCCGGGGGGTAATGAGCAGTTCTTC. Its protein is CASSSRTSPGGNEQFF. The V gene is TRBV11-3, the J gene TRBJ2-1; 7 bases match TRBD2. This CDR3 is built from 16 residues. V was pared by 4 bases and J by 7 bases, with 13 bases of the junction left unmatched. Germline-derived CDR1 and CDR2 are SGHNT and YENEEA.

The V and J genes are TRBV30 and TRBJ2-1, with a tentative D call TRBD2 (6 bases). Germline CDR1 reads GTSNPN; CDR2 reads SVGIG (reference sequence). The CDR3 sequence is 15 residues long. The V end was cut by 0 bases, the J end by 4 bases, with 13 bases between. DNA for the CDR3: TGTGCCTGGAGTGTACAGGTGGCGGGATACAATGAGCAGTTCTTC. Its protein product is CAWSVQVAGYNEQFF.

This clone was seen a few times. V is TRBV11-2 and J is TRBJ2-6; possible D gene TRBD1, 5 bases. The V gene's germline CDR1 is SGHAT and CDR2 FQNNGV. The length of the CDR3 is 13 residues. V was cut by 6 bases and J by 2 bases, with 5 bases left in between. This CDR3 reads CASRDTGANVLTF. The CDR3, as DNA: TGTGCCAGCAGGGACACTGGGGCCAACGTCCTGACTTTC.

V gene TRBV6-1 combines with J gene TRBJ1-2; 7 positions match TRBD1. V shed 7 bases, J shed 7 bases, and the junction held 9 bases outside the gene matches. The CDR3 has 13 residues. Germline CDR1 and CDR2: MNHNS and SASEGT. CDR3 protein: CASNKGTDGGYTF. CDR3 DNA sequence: TGTGCCAGCAATAAGGGGACAGATGGTGGCTACACCTTC.

This clone was seen a handful of times. The genes are TRBV28 and TRBJ2-1, with D possibly TRBD2 on 5 matching bases. Germline V gives CDR1 MDHEN, CDR2 SYDVKM. The ends were cut back, 5 bases at V and 3 bases at J, with 14 bases in the middle. This CDR3 contains 15 residues. CDR3 nucleotides: TGTGCCAGCAGTCCTGGAGGTACTTACTACAATGAGCAGTTCTTC. The encoded protein is CASSPGGTYYNEQFF.

This clone appeared a few times. The gene calls are TRBV9 and TRBJ2-3; 7 nucleotides agree with TRBD2. Trimming removed 0 bases from V and 2 bases from J; junction bases left unmatched: 6. This CDR3 spans 16 amino acids. CDR1 and CDR2 from the germline V gene are SGDLS and YYNGEE. CDR3 in amino acids: CASSVGASGYTDTQYF. CDR3 coding DNA: TGTGCCAGCAGCGTAGGGGCTAGCGGATACACAGATACGCAGTATTTT.

V gene TRBV20-1 combines with J gene TRBJ1-1, with 9 nucleotides matching TRBD1. Germline V gene data show CDR1 as DFQATT and CDR2 as SNEGSKA (reference sequence). V lost 6 bases, J lost 10 bases, and 6 bases stayed unmatched. This CDR3 has 11 residues. This CDR3 is CSAGTGFGAFF. CDR3 nucleotides: TGCAGTGCCGGGACAGGGTTCGGAGCTTTCTTT.

This chain connects TRBV6-5 to TRBJ2-7; 13 nucleotides align to TRBD2. CDR1 and CDR2 from the germline V gene are MNHEY and SVGAGI. The CDR3 length is 13 residues. V lost 6 bases, J lost 8 bases, and 4 bases stayed unmatched. The CDR3 here is CASRLAGGEKQYF. In DNA form, the CDR3 reads TGTGCCAGCAGACTAGCGGGAGGGGAAAAGCAGTACTTC.

A few counts support this clone. The chain uses TRBV4-2 and TRBJ2-3; 13 nucleotides align to TRBD2. The CDR3 runs 18 residues. Trimming took 4 bases from V and 4 from J; bases not matched to a gene: 11. The germline V gene has CDR1 LGHNA and CDR2 YNFKEQ. CDR3 nucleotide sequence: TGTGCCAGCAGCCTACAGACTAGCGGGGGGCCCAACGCAGATACGCAGTATTTT. Amino acids: CASSLQTSGGPNADTQYF.

This sequence joins TRBV18 and TRBJ2-3; tentative D call: TRBD1 (5 bases). CDR1 KGHSH and CDR2 LQKENI come from the germline V gene. This CDR3 spans 17 amino acids. V lost 2 bases to trimming and J lost 0 bases, with 15 bases between them. DNA of the CDR3: TGTGCCAGCTCACCATATCAGGGAAGAGCGAGCACAGATACGCAGTATTTT. This codes for CASSPYQGRASTDTQYF. The full variable domain, its missing parts supplied by reference TRBV18 and TRBJ2-3, is NAGVMQNPRHLVRRRGQEARLRCSPMKGHSHVYWYRQLPEEGLKFMVYLQKENIIDESGMPKERFSAEFPKEGPSILRIQQVVRGDSAAYFCASSPYQGRASTDTQYFGPGTRLTVL.

The chain links TRBV6-1 to TRBJ2-5, with 7 bases identical to TRBD1. The V segment lost 0 bases and the J segment 5 bases; nucleotides outside the gene matches: 3. There are 14 residues in the CDR3. Germline loops: CDR1 MNHNS, CDR2 SASEGT. The CDR3 DNA follows: TGTGCCAGCAGTGAAGCGAGGGGGCCCGAGACCCAGTACTTC. This encodes CASSEARGPETQYF.

This clone was seen a handful of times. The chain is built from TRBV5-1 and TRBJ2-5, with TRBD1 as a possible D gene (6 bases). Trimming removed 2 bases at V and 3 bases at J, with 11 bases between. This CDR3 has 14 amino acids. Germline V CDR1 and CDR2: SGHRS, YFSETQ. Here the CDR3 reads CASSFRGPKETQYF. The CDR3 nucleotides are TGCGCCAGCAGCTTCAGGGGACCAAAAGAGACCCAGTACTTC. The entire variable domain, with the rest obtained from reference TRBV5-1 and TRBJ2-5, is as follows: KAGVTQTPRYLIKTRGQQVTLSCSPISGHRSVSWYQQTPGQGLQFLFEYFSETQRNKGNFPGRFSGRQFSNSRSEMNVSTLELGDSALYLCASSFRGPKETQYFGPGTRLLVL.